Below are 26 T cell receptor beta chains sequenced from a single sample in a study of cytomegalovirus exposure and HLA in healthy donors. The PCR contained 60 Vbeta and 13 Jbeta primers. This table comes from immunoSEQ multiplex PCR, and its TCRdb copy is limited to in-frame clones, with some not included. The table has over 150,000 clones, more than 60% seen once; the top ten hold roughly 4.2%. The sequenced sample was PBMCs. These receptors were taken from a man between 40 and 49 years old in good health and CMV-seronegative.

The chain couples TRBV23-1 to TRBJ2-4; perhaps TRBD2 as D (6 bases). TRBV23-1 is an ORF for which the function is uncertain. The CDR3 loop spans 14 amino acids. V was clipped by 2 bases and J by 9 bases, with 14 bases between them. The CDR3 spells CASSQRDGRSIQYF. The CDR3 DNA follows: TGCGCCAGCAGTCAACGGGACGGGAGAAGCATTCAGTACTTC.

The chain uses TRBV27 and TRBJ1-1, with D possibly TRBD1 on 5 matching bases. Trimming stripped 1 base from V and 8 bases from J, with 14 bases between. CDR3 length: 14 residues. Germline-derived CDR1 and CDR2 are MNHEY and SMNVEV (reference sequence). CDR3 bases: TGTGCCAGCAGTTTATGGGGGGTCAAGGGGGAAGCTTTCTTT. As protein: CASSLWGVKGEAFF.

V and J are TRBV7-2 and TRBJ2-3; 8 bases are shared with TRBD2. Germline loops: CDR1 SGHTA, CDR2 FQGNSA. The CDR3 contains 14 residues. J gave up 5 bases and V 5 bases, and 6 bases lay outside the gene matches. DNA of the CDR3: TGTGCCAGCAGCCCGGGGGGGCCGTTAGATACGCAGTATTTT. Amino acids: CASSPGGPLDTQYF.

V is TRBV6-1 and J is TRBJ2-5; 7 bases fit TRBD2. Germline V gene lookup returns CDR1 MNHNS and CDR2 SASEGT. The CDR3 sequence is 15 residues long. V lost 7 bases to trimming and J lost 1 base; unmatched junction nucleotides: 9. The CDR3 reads CASNGELAVQETQYF. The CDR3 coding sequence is TGTGCCAGCAACGGGGAGCTAGCGGTCCAAGAGACCCAGTACTTC.

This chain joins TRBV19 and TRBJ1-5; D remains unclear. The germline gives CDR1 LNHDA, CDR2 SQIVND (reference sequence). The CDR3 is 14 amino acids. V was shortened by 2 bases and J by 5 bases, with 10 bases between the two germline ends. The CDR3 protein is CASSISLSHQPQHF. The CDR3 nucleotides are TGTGCCAGTAGTATATCTCTATCCCATCAGCCCCAGCATTTT.

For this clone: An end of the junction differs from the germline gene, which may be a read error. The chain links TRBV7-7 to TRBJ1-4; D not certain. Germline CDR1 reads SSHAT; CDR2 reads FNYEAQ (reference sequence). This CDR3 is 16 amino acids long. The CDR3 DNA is TGTGCTAGCAGCTTTGCCCCCTCGGCAACTAATGAAAAACTGTTTTTT. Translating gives CASSFAPSATNEKLFF.

As DNA, the CDR3 is TGTGCCTTCGATGGAACGGGCTACGAGCAGTACTTC. It encodes CAFDGTGYEQYF. The chain combines TRBV30 with TRBJ2-7; D ambiguous. Germline loops: CDR1 GTSNPN, CDR2 SVGIG (reference sequence). The CDR3 runs to 12 residues. Trimming took 7 bases from V and 3 from J, leaving 13 bases between them.

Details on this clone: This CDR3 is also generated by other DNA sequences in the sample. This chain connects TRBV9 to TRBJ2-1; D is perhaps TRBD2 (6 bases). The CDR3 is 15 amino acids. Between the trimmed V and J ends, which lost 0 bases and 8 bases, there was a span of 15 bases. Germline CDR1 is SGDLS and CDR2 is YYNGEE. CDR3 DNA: TGTGCCAGCAGCGTAGCTGCGAGACTAGTAGATGAGCAGTTCTTC. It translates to CASSVAARLVDEQFF.

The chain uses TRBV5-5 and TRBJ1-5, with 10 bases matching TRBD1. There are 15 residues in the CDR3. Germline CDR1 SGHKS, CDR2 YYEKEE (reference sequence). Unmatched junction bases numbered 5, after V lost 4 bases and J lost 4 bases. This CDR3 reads CASSPAGQGNQPQHF. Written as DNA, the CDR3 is TGTGCCAGCAGCCCAGCGGGACAGGGGAATCAGCCCCAGCATTTT.

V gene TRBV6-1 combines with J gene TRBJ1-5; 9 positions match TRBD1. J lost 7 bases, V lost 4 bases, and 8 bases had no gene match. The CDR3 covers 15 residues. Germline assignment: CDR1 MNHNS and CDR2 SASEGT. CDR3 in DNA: TGTGCCAGCAGTGTTACCGGGACAGGGATCCAGCCCCAGCATTTT. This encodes CASSVTGTGIQPQHF.

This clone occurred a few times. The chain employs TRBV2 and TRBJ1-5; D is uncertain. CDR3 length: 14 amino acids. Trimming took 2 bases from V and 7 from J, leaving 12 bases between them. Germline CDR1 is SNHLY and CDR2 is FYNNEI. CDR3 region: CASSEQGSGQPQHF. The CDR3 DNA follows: TGTGCCAGCAGTGAACAAGGGAGCGGGCAGCCCCAGCATTTT.

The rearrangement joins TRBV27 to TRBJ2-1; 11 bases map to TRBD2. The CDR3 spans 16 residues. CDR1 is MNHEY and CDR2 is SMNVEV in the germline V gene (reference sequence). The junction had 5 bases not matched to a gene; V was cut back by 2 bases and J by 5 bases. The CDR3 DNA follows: TGTGCCAGCAGTTTACCCCTGACTAGCGGGAACAATGAGCAGTTCTTC. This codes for CASSLPLTSGNNEQFF.

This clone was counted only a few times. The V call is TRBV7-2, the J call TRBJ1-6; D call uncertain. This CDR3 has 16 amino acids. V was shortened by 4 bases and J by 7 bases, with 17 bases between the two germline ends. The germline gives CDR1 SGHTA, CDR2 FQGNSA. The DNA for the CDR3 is TGTGCCAGCAGCTCCCACGCCGGGTCACAAAATTCACCCCTCCACTTT. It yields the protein CASSSHAGSQNSPLHF.

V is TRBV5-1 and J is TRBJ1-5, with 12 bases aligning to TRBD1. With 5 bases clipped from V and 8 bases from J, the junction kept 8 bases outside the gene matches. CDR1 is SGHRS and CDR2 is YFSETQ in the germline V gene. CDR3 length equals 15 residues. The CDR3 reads CASSLGTGGREPQHF. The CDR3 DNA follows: TGCGCCAGCAGTCTCGGGACAGGGGGCCGGGAGCCCCAGCATTTT. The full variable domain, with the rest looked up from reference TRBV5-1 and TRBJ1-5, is KAGVTQTPRYLIKTRGQQVTLSCSPISGHRSVSWYQQTPGQGLQFLFEYFSETQRNKGNFPGRFSGRQFSNSRSEMNVSTLELGDSALYLCASSLGTGGREPQHFGDGTRLSIL.

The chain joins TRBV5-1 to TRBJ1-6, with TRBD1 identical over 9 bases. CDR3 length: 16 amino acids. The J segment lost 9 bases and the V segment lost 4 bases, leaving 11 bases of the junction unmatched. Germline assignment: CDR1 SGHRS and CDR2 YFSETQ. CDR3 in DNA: TGCGCCAGCAGCGTATGGGACAGGGAAAGAGGTTCACCCCTCCACTTT. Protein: CASSVWDRERGSPLHF.

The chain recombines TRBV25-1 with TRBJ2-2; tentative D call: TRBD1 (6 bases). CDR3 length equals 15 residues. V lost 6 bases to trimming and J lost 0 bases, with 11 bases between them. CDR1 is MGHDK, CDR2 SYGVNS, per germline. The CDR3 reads CASSGQIANTGELFF. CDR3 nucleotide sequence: TGTGCCAGCAGCGGACAGATCGCGAACACCGGGGAGCTGTTTTTT.

The CDR3 here is CASSLQGGSATNEKLFF. DNA for the CDR3: TGCGCCAGCAGCTTGCAGGGAGGGTCTGCAACTAATGAAAAACTGTTTTTT. The chain combines TRBV5-1 with TRBJ1-4, with a tentative D call TRBD1 (5 bases). Per the germline V gene, CDR1 is SGHRS and CDR2 is YFSETQ. The CDR3 is 17 amino acids. V was trimmed by 1 base and J by 0 bases, leaving 13 bases between them.

In nucleotides, the CDR3 is TGTGCCAGCAGTGATTGGAGGGCCTCACAGGGGGGCACCGGGGAGCTGTTTTTT. Amino acid sequence: CASSDWRASQGGTGELFF. This rearrangement joins TRBV25-1 to TRBJ2-2; the match to TRBD1 covers 8 bases. The CDR3 spans 18 residues. V lost 3 bases, J lost 4 bases, and 13 bases stayed unmatched. Germline V CDR1 and CDR2: MGHDK, SYGVNS.

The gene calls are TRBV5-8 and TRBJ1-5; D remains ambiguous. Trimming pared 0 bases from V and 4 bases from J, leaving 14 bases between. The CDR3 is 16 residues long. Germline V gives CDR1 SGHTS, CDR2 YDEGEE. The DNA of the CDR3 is TGTGCCAGCAGCTTGGGCAGCCACTACCAAAATCAGCCCCAGCATTTT. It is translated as CASSLGSHYQNQPQHF. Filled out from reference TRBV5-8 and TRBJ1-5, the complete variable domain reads EAGVTQSPTHLIKTRGQQATLRCSPISGHTSVYWYQQALGLGLQFLLWYDEGEERNRGNFPPRFSGRQFPNYSSELNVNALELEDSALYLCASSLGSHYQNQPQHFGDGTRLSIL.

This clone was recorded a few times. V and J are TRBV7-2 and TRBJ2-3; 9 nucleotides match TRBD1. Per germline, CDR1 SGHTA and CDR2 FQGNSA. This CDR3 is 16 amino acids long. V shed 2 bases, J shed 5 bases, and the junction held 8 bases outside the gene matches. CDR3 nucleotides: TGTGCCAGCAGCTTAATTTCGGACAGGGGACGAGATACGCAGTATTTT. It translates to CASSLISDRGRDTQYF.

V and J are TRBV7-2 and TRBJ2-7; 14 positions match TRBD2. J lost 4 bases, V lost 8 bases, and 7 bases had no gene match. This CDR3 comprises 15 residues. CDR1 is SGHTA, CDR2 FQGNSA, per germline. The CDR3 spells CASSRLAGGFYEQYF. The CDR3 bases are TGTGCCAGCTCCCGACTAGCGGGGGGGTTTTACGAGCAGTACTTC.

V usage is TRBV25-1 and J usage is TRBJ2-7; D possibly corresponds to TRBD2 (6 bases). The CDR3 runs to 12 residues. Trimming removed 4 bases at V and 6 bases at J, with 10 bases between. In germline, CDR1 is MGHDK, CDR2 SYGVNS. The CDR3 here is CASSVGTAEQYF. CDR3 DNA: TGTGCCAGCAGTGTGGGGACTGCCGAGCAGTACTTC.

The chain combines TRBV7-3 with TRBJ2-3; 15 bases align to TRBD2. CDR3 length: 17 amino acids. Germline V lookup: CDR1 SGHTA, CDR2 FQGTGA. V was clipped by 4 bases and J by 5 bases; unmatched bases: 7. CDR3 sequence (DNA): TGTGCCAGCAGCTCGGGACTAGCGGGGGGATATGGAGATACGCAGTATTTT. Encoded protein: CASSSGLAGGYGDTQYF.

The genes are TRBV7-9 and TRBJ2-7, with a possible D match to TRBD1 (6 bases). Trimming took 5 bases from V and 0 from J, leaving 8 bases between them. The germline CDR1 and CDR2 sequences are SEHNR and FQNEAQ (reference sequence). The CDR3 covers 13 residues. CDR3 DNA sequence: TGTGCCAGCAGCCGGACAGACTCCTACGAGCAGTACTTC. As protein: CASSRTDSYEQYF.

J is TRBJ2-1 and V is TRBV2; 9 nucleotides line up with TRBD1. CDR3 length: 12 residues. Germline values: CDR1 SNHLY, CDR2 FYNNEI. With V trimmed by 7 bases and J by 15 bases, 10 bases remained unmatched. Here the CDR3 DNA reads TGTGCCAGCACCGAAATGGGGACAGGGTTGTTCTTC. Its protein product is CASTEMGTGLFF. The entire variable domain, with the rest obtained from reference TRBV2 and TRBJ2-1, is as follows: EPEVTQTPSHQVTQMGQEVILRCVPISNHLYFYWYRQILGQKVEFLVSFYNNEISEKSEIFDDQFSVERPDGSNFTLKIRSTKLEDSAMYFCASTEMGTGLFFGPGTRLTVL.

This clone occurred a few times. The CDR3 here is CASSEQGMNTEAFF. The CDR3 DNA reads TGTGCCAGCAGCGAACAGGGAATGAACACTGAAGCTTTCTTT. V is TRBV9 and J is TRBJ1-1, with D perhaps TRBD1 (6 bases). The CDR3 extends over 14 amino acids. The ends were cut back, 3 bases at V and 0 bases at J, with 9 bases in the middle. Germline-derived CDR1 and CDR2 are SGDLS and YYNGEE.